This T cell receptor (beta chain) derives from a study of beta chain features in type 1 diabetes. Study summary: Examination covered almost 110,000,000 sorted cells spanning all samples.

The study's findings and limits: In type 1 diabetes patients, VDJ junctions had fewer insertions; deletions at these junctions were more frequent. Moderate but significant shortening of TCRB CDR3s was recorded in all four CD4+ subsets from Type 1 diabetes patients.

The V gene end was trimmed by 0 bases and the J gene end by 4 bases; junction bases not matched to a gene: 4. Germline V gene data show CDR1 as GTSNPN and CDR2 as SVGIG (reference sequence). The CDR3 extends over 15 amino acids. Every bit of the isolated RNA underwent reverse transcription, so sequencing read expressed TCRB transcripts. Repertoires were generated with immunoSEQ multiplex PCR, while TCRdb's copy carries only in-frame clones and drops some. The table lists roughly 340,000 clones, around 13% of them singletons, with around 0.0099% in the top ten. As regards this clone: Its target is unknown.

Each of the CD4+ naive, central memory, regulatory and stem cell-like memory populations was sorted via CD45RO/CCR7/CD25/CD127/CD95/CD27. The specimen sequenced was naive CD4+ T cells from blood. This chain connects TRBV30 to TRBJ2-5; 11 nucleotides agree with TRBD2. This TCR came from a woman in her late teens or twenties with type 1 diabetes. The CDR3, as DNA: TGTGCCTGGAGTGTAGGTCTAGCGGGAGGAGAGACCCAGTACTTC. Amino acids: CAWSVGLAGGETQYF.